The T cell receptor (beta chain) described here comes from a study of technical replicates of blood from a handful of donors. The length of the CDR3 is 14 residues. Looked up from germline, CDR1 is SNHLY and CDR2 is FYNNEI. V gave up 2 bases and J gave up 5 bases; unmatched junction bases: 6. TCRdb's table, derived via immunoSEQ multiplex PCR, lists solely in-frame clones and lacks some. The table shows roughly 67,000 clones, with 95% to 98% occurring only once. This chain joins TRBV2 and TRBJ2-7, with TRBD2 identical over 7 bases. The origin of this receptor is a human donor in good health. The sequenced sample consisted of T cells isolated from PBMCs. The CDR3 loop is CASSELGEGDEQYF. CDR3 bases: TGTGCCAGCAGTGAATTGGGGGAGGGAGACGAGCAGTACTTC. Based on the CDR3 plus reference TRBV2 and TRBJ2-7, the full variable domain is EPEVTQTPSHQVTQMGQEVILRCVPISNHLYFYWYRQILGQKVEFLVSFYNNEISEKSEIFDDQFSVERPDGSNFTLKIRSTKLEDSAMYFCASSELGEGDEQYFGPGTRLTVT.